This T cell receptor beta chain stems from a study of blood T cell repertoires in COVID-19. The wider study: The samples span acute and convalescent COVID-19 from the United States, Italy and Spain. In each case, the material was cDNA or gDNA derived from T cells, B-cell-depleted T cells, or PBMCs.

Original methodology: The authors estimated nucleated cell counts from reference gene primer amplification. Measured with immunoSEQ multiplex PCR; TCRdb has only the in-frame clones, and not every one. V and J calls plus clone size are reproduced from that table; the DNA served to infer D and trimming. The sample yields more than 35,000 clones, roughly 88% seen once. CDR3 size: 13 residues. Germline V gene sequence: CDR1 SEHNR, CDR2 FQNEAQ (reference sequence). V was shortened by 4 bases and J by 9 bases, with 13 bases between the two germline ends. V and J are TRBV7-9 and TRBJ1-3; D not certain. The specimen sequenced was peripheral blood. The clonotype was recovered from a human donor in a cohort sampled during active COVID-19. CDR3 amino acids: CASSSNVQFTIYF. In DNA, the CDR3 is TGTGCCAGCAGCTCAAACGTACAGTTCACCATATATTTT.